Sequencing of this T cell receptor beta chain was carried out in a study of T cells in Graves' hyperthyroidism and ophthalmopathy (dated by TCRdb to about 2019). Background for the entire study: Peripheral blood samples were taken at the time of initial diagnosis, prior to any treatment. Thyroid tissue and blood T-cell repertoires from about six Graves' hyperthyroidism patients were also compared in the study. The roughly 91 discovery patients were randomly divided into training and test sets at a 7:3 ratio. Following sampling, methimazole starting at 30 mg daily was given to hyperthyroidism patients, and high-dose intravenous methylprednisolone was given to ophthalmopathy patients. An independent validation cohort of under 20 hyperthyroidism patients and roughly 16 patients who later progressed to ophthalmopathy tested prospective prediction of ophthalmopathy. TCR Vbeta CDR3 sequencing of 135 peripheral blood samples (43 ophthalmopathy, 75 to 80 hyperthyroidism and some 17 progressor patients) is reported in the paper. To identify distinguishing TCR V-J signatures, a discovery cohort of 100 or so patients was used, comprising approximately 40 with Graves' ophthalmopathy and some 60 with stable Graves' hyperthyroidism. Study-level results and caveats: Sample size was not statistically predetermined, and blinding of investigators to group allocation was not performed. Blood samples also contained most of the expanded thyroid clonotypes (frequency above 0.001), which suggests that blood repertoires may reflect thyroid immune responses. In validation, the model predicted progression to ophthalmopathy with 65% to 71% sensitivity and about 72% specificity, a median of 6.5 months before onset. A model built on a 13 V-J signature distinguished ophthalmopathy from stable hyperthyroidism, reaching over 85% sensitivity and under 84% specificity in cross-validation and 80%/75% in testing.

Hyperthyroidism patients were newly diagnosed, had a disease duration of under 2 months, and were aged 18 to 65 years. The study excluded patients with uncontrolled infections, other autoimmune diseases, pregnancy or lactation. Diagnoses were based on clinical symptoms, serum thyroxine and TRAb, thyroid ultrasound and orbital computed tomography. For progressor patients, blood was drawn at the first diagnosis of hyperthyroidism, before any ophthalmopathy symptoms had appeared. PBMCs were separated from roughly 9.6 ml of fresh peripheral blood using Ficoll-Paque density gradient centrifugation. Progressor patients were first diagnosed with Graves' hyperthyroidism and then developed ophthalmopathy during follow-up. Trizol reagent was used to extract total RNA, and RNA quality was then checked on an Agilent 2100 Bioanalyzer. The germline V end is reduced by 0 bases and the J end by 4 bases; junction bases left unmatched: 7. Via the germline V gene, CDR1 is SGHRS and CDR2 YFSETQ. Measured from the cysteine to the phenylalanine, the CDR3 is 16 residues long. Left in the record is the CDR3 DNA by itself, 48 bases read in frame from the first base.

In regard to this clonotype: The specificity of this receptor is unknown. Base qualities were left out, and no much larger clone turns up one base away.

TCR beta CDR3 regions were amplified from RNA transcripts. A first-round RT-PCR of the TCR CDR3 used the HTBI primer set with the Qiagen OneStep RT-PCR kit. Libraries were constructed in a second round of multiplex PCR, after which size selection and purification were performed. Paired-end sequencing of the libraries was performed with 100 bp reads on an Illumina HiSeq2000. For the original study's pipeline: Raw data were processed with SOAPnuke, discarding reads with adapters, uncalled bases, mean Phred below 15, or no exact constant-primer or identifier match. High-quality paired reads were merged using COPE v1.2.5, and each unique nucleotide sequence was defined as a clonotype. Clonotypes were aligned to IMGT TRBV, TRBD and TRBJ reference segments using MiTCR v1.1. The analysis was restricted to V-J combinations with a frequency above 0.0001, which together covered just over 99% of the repertoires. A TCS score was defined as the ratio of F50 (clonal expansion) to E x V (chaos), with BLOSUM62-based TCRdist applied between CDR3 peptides within each V-J. Welch's t-statistics and random forest reduced fewer than 600 V-J features to roughly 13, which were used in a naive Bayes classifier (R e1071). TCRdb reran the public reads through fastp at Q25 and MiXCR, keeping productive beta chains. Each CDR3 protein appears once, grouped with its most common genes and DNA. The V and J calls were determined by TCRdb, not by the authors. The sample table contains around 340,000 distinct CDR3 sequences; only one count was recorded for roughly a sixth of them. Almost 35% of the sample is in the top ten clones.

This sequence uses TRBV5-1 and TRBJ2-3; 8 central bases correspond to TRBD2. Material: blood. This clonotype was sampled from a woman in her twenties or thirties with Graves' hyperthyroidism that later progressed to Graves' ophthalmopathy. DNA sequence: TGCGCCAGCAGCTTGGGGGGACTAGGGTCGGCAGATACGCAGTATTTT. This encodes CASSLGGLGSADTQYF.